Listed below are T cell receptor beta chains from one sample, sequenced in a study of T-cell memory formation after mild COVID-19. TCRdb re-derived calls from the 5' RACE reads in MiXCR, one entry per CDR3 protein. The table lists 150,000 to 200,000 distinct CDR3 sequences, about a fifth of them singletons, with roughly 23% in the top ten. Sequencing was carried out using PBMCs or a T cell subset sorted from them (not recorded which). Receptor source: an adult woman who had mild COVID-19 (a few samples of this study predate the infection). Cell type and time point are not known. The CDR3 runs from the conserved cysteine through the conserved F or W. D genes are given only for firm matches.

j_gene | d_gene | v_gene | CDR3aa
TRBJ2-2 | TRBD1 | TRBV12-3/TRBV12-4 | CASSGDRVNTGELFF
TRBJ2-7 | TRBD1 | TRBV11-2 | CASSSWDRGPYEQYF
TRBJ1-2 | NA | TRBV5-1 | CASSFRGGEDGYTF
TRBJ2-7 | NA | TRBV5-1 | CASSFGSGGLAYEQYF
TRBJ1-2 | TRBD1 | TRBV15 | CATSRTGTGYGYTF
TRBJ2-3 | TRBD1 | TRBV6-4 | CASSGDSLNTQYF
TRBJ1-2 | NA | TRBV27 | CASSLYGGANYGYTF
TRBJ2-7 | NA | TRBV4-1 | CASSQEQTGTHYEQYF
TRBJ2-6 | NA | TRBV7-9 | CASSWWGTGANVLTF
TRBJ2-7 | NA | TRBV4-1 | CASSRAAGPRDEQYF
TRBJ1-1 | NA | TRBV7-9 | CASSLVTPGVMAFF
TRBJ1-5 | NA | TRBV6-5 | CASSHGGSQPQHF
TRBJ1-2 | NA | TRBV30 | CAWSQDYGYTF
TRBJ2-1 | NA | TRBV7-9 | CASSLEPGQELFF
TRBJ2-3 | NA | TRBV4-2 | CASSLQKLVERRGTDTQYF
TRBJ2-3 | NA | TRBV12-3/TRBV12-4 | CASTDDEDSTDTQYF
TRBJ2-3 | NA | TRBV12-3/TRBV12-4 | CASRPFAGSTDTQYF
TRBJ1-1 | NA | TRBV29-1 | CSVDLGGTEAFF
TRBJ1-6 | TRBD1 | TRBV4-3 | CASSPGTGSSPLHF
TRBJ2-1 | NA | TRBV29-1 | CSVEGTQGDINEQFF
TRBJ1-6 | NA | TRBV9 | CASSVPGSPLHF
TRBJ2-3 | NA | TRBV7-2 | CASSLVSILSTDTQYF
TRBJ2-2 | TRBD1 | TRBV9 | CASSVNPGQGGTGELFF